This TCR beta chain was identified during a study of blood T cell repertoires in COVID-19. Study at large: Sites in the United States, Italy and Spain provided acute and convalescent COVID-19 samples. In each case, the material was cDNA or gDNA derived from T cells, B-cell-depleted T cells, or PBMCs.

As processed by the authors: By means of reference gene primer amplification, nucleated cell counts were estimated. Produced via immunoSEQ multiplex PCR; TCRdb's table is partial and in-frame only. The V and J calls and clone size were taken over from that table, and D and trimming were inferred from the DNA. The data show roughly 49,000 clones, nearly 90% seen once. CDR3 length: 15 residues. The germline V gene encodes CDR1 KGHSH and CDR2 LQKENI. The V and J ends lost 3 bases and 4 bases respectively, with 13 bases between them. With respect to this clone: At the DNA level, this CDR3 is encoded by other sequences in the same sample as well.

V gene TRBV18 combines with J gene TRBJ2-1; D possibly corresponds to TRBD2 (7 bases). The TCR comes from a man aged 55 to 70 with active COVID-19. The sequencing input was peripheral blood. CDR3 coding DNA: TGTGCCAGCTCACCTGAGGGAGGGGGTTACAATGAGCAGTTCTTC. This codes for CASSPEGGGYNEQFF.